This T cell receptor (beta chain) derives from a study of shared clonotypes between healthy human individuals (TCRdb year 2020). Turning to the overall study: A few men and a couple of women, aged 18 to 49 years, made up the cohort. To estimate repertoire size and how much clonotype sharing occurs between individuals, the study deeply sequenced the blood TCR repertoires of about five healthy adults. To increase sequencing depth and limit assay-specific biases, different laboratories used diverse techniques to prepare libraries and sequence TCR repertoires. For each donor, CD4 naive and CD4 memory were each given three plates, CD8 naive was given two plates, and CD8 memory was given one plate. Per donor, leukapheresis produced somewhere between about 0.94 and 9 billion PBMCs. General conclusions and limits of the study: Sampling was restricted to blood, and TCR repertoires in tissues likely differ from the TCR repertoires found in blood. Because the study included a small number of donors, the genetic and exposure-history diversity represented was limited. Rarefaction of sorted-subset datasets indicated incomplete sequencing despite the large sequencing depth. Around 5% of naive CD4, around 3.6% of naive CD8, 2.3% of memory CD4, and approximately 0.4% of memory CD8 clonotypes were shared across a few donors. Pairwise subsampling led to the expectation that sequencing depth would affect the degree of clonotype sharing among donors. Higher generation probabilities were observed for clonotypes shared by all four sorted-subset donors than for non-shared clonotypes. Estimated clonotype richness was generally larger for naive than for memory subsets.

Remarks on this clone: Its antigen target is currently unknown. No much larger clone exists at a distance of one base, and base qualities are not known.

Healthy HIV-negative adults with no recently reported acute infections or vaccinations were included as donors. Only Caucasian adults living in Nashville, Tennessee, USA were represented among the donors. CD4+ T cells were enriched by magnetic negative selection, after which naive cells were positively selected on CD45RA and the negative fraction was taken as the memory subset. After blood collection by leukapheresis, PBMCs were isolated using Ficoll-Histopaque density gradient centrifugation and then cryopreserved in the vapor phase of liquid nitrogen. Analytical flow cytometry was used to check the purity and quantity of every magnetically sorted T cell population. Genomic DNA was isolated from every sorted fraction and measured by UV absorbance on a Nanodrop 2000c. The germline V gene (reference sequence) sets CDR1 to SEHNR and CDR2 to FQNEAQ. V lost 8 bases and J lost 12 bases; the stretch between them is 16 bases long. The CDR3 goes from the cysteine to the phenylalanine over 11 residues. Only the CDR3 DNA is retained, 33 bases long and in frame from the first base.

Using the deep immunoSEQ assay, TCR CDR3 regions were amplified from genomic DNA by multiplex PCR. Genomic DNA extracted from each cell subset was distributed evenly over all wells of several immunoSEQ 96-well plates, and each plate served as one replicate. For sorted subsets, roughly 0.2 ug genomic DNA, equal to 30,000 to 35,000 T cell genomes, was loaded into each replicate PCR. The purified libraries were quantified using a Qubit 3.0 fluorometer, sized with a Bioanalyzer 2100, and then quantified again using the KAPA Library Quantification kit. Every immunoSEQ 96-well plate was sequenced on a dedicated single-read 150-cycle Illumina NextSeq 550 flow cell. The original methods were these. Because the immunoSEQ output included only junctional sequences and no quality scores, the filtering could not be the same as the filtering used for full-length reads. To assign V/J genes and CDR3, sequences were annotated using PyIR, a Python wrapper for IgBLAST v1.9, with IMGT germline references. Any read was removed if the V/J assignment was weak (E-value above 1e-6), the CDR3 was missing, or the read contained stop codons, out-of-frame junctions, or ambiguous translated residues. V3J clonotypes were defined by identical inferred V gene, J gene, and CDR3 amino acid sequence. Percentage overlap between repertoires was calculated by dividing the number of shared unique clonotypes by the size of the smaller repertoire. Three approaches were used to assess repertoire richness: RTK rarefaction, the Chao1 estimator, and Recon v2.1 estimates of unobserved clonotypes. Generation probabilities were computed with OLGA for all TCRbeta clonotypes obtained by the gDNA method from a handful of donors. This immuneACCESS table, as held by TCRdb, lists in-frame sequences with V and J called but not all clones. Of the missing ones, under half trace to an unresolved V gene in checked studies; the others have no known cause. V, J and clone size reflect that table, while D and trimming were determined from the DNA. In all, the sample holds under 1,900,000 clones, and approximately 98.5% of those were seen once. The ten largest clones add up to approximately 0.38% of the sample.

The sequence joins TRBV7-9 to TRBJ1-1, with no confident D gene call. The receptor comes from a man aged 25-45 years in good health. Sequenced input: naive CD4+ T cells sorted from blood. Explained via the paper, the cell subset or site label denotes: CD45RA+ positively selected. The DNA sequence is given as TGTGCCAGCTCTGTTACGGCGGAAACTTTCTTT. Its protein product is CASSVTAETFF.